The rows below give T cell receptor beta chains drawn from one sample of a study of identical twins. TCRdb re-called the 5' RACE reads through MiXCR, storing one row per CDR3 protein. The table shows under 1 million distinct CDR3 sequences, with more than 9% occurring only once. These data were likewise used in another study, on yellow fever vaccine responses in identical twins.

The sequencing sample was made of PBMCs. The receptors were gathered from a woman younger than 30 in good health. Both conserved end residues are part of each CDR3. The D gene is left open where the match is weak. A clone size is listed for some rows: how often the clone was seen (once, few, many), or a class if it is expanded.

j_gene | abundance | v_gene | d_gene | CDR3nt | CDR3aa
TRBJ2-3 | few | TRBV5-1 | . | TGCGCCAGCAGCTCCTCGACTAGTTTTCGGTCAGATACGCAGTATTTT | CASSSSTSFRSDTQYF
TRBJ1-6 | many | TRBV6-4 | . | TGTGCCAGCAGTGACTCGACGGTTGATAATTCACCCCTCCACTTT | CASSDSTVDNSPLHF
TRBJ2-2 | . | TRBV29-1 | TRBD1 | TGCAGCGTTGAGAGGCAGGGGGCGCCCCCCGGGGAGCTGTTTTTT | CSVERQGAPPGELFF
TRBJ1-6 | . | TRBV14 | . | TGTGCCAGCAGCCAAGGTGGCAGATCACCCCTCCACTTT | CASSQGGRSPLHF
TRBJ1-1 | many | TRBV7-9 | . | TGTGCCAGCAGCAGCATCACTGAAGCTTTCTTT | CASSSITEAFF
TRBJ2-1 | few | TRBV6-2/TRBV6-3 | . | TGTGCCAGCACCCGACCGAGACTAGGTAGTCGGCAGGATGAGCAGTTCTTC | CASTRPRLGSRQDEQFF
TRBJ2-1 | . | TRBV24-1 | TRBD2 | TGTGCCACCAGTGATTTGATCGGGGTGACTAGCGGGATGAGCAATGAGCAGTTCTTC | CATSDLIGVTSGMSNEQFF
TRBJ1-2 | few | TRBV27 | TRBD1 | TGTGCCAGCGGACCGGACAGGGACGTGTCTCGGGGCTATGGCTACACCTTC | CASGPDRDVSRGYGYTF
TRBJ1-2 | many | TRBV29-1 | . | TGCAGCGTTGTATTCGTTGGGAACTATGGCTACACCTTC | CSVVFVGNYGYTF
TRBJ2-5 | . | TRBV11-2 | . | TGTGCCAGCAGCTTAGATTTAAGCGACCAAGAGACCCAGTACTTC | CASSLDLSDQETQYF
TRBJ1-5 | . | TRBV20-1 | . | TGCAGTGCTAGCCGGAGGCTTCGCTTAAGCAATCAGCCCCAGCATTTT | CSASRRLRLSNQPQHF
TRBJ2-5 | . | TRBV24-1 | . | TGTGCCACCAGTGACCTGACGTTGGAGACCCAGTACTTC | CATSDLTLETQYF
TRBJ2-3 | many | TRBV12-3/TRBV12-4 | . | TGTGCCAGCAGCTTAGGCGACAGTAGCACAGATACGCAGTATTTT | CASSLGDSSTDTQYF
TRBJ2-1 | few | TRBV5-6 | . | TGTGCCAGCAGCACAGGGGAGGATGAGCAGTTCTTC | CASSTGEDEQFF
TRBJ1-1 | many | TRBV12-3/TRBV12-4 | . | TGTGCCAGCAGTTTAGCAGTCACTGAAGCTTTCTTT | CASSLAVTEAFF
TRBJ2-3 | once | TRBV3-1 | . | TGTGCCAGCAGCCAAACCCGGAGCCGGTGGGATACGCAGTATTTT | CASSQTRSRWDTQYF
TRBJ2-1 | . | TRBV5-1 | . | TGCGCCAGCAGCTTGGCTCCGTCAGATGAGCAGTTCTTC | CASSLAPSDEQFF
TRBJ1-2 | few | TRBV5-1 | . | TGCGCCAGCAGCTCGGCCACAGGGTATGGCTACACCTTC | CASSSATGYGYTF
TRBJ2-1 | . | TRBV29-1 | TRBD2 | TGCAGCGTTGGGGGGGGGTGGGACCCATACAATGAGCAGTTCTTC | CSVGGGWDPYNEQFF
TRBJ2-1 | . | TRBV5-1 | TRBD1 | TGCGCCAGCGCCCCGGGACAGGAGTACAATGAGCAGTTCTTC | CASAPGQEYNEQFF
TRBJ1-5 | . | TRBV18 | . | TGTGCCAGCTCACCTGGATTCCAGGGCCCGCCCCAGCATTTT | CASSPGFQGPPQHF
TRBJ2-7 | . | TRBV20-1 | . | TGCAGTGCTAGAGATACGGGGCAGGACTACGAGCAGTACTTC | CSARDTGQDYEQYF
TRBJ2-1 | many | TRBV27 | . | TGTGCCAGCAGTAATCCAGGGTTTTACAATGAGCAGTTCTTC | CASSNPGFYNEQFF
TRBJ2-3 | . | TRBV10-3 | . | TGTGCCATCAAAGGCGACGCCGGCACAGATACGCAGTATTTT | CAIKGDAGTDTQYF
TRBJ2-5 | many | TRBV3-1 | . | TGTGCCAGCAGCCCTGTGCCTTGGAGACAGGACCAAGAGACCCAGTACTTC | CASSPVPWRQDQETQYF
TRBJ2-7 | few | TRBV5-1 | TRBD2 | TGCGCCAGCAGCTTGGTAGGGTTAGCGGGAGACGCCTACGAGCAGTACTTC | CASSLVGLAGDAYEQYF
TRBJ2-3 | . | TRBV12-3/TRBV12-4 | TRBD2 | TGTGCCAGCAAATTAGCGGGAGGGAACACAGATACGCAGTATTTT | CASKLAGGNTDTQYF
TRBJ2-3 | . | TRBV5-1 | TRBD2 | TGCGCCAGCAGCTTGACCCCCTCTAGCGGGGGTCCCCTGAGCACAGATACGCAGTATTTT | CASSLTPSSGGPLSTDTQYF
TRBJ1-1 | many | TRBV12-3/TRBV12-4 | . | TGTGCCAGCAGTTTATCACAGACAGGATCTGAAGCTTTCTTT | CASSLSQTGSEAFF
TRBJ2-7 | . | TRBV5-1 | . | TGCGCCAGCAGCTTGGATCTAGCGCCGAACGAGCAGTACTTC | CASSLDLAPNEQYF
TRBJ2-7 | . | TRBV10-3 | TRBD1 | TGTGCCGCCGGACAGGGGGGCTACGAGCAGTACTTC | CAAGQGGYEQYF
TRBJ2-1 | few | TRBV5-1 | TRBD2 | TGCGCCAGCAGCTTACTTAGCGGGGGATACAATGAGCAGTTCTTC | CASSLLSGGYNEQFF
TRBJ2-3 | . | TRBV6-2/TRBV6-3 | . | TGTGCCAGCAGTTACCCGAAGACTGACACAGATACGCAGTATTTT | CASSYPKTDTDTQYF
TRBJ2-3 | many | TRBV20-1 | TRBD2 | TGCAGTGCTACCTCTCTAGCGGGATCGCCAGATACGCAGTATTTT | CSATSLAGSPDTQYF
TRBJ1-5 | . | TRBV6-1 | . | TGTGCCAGCAGTGAAGGTGTCGAGGGCAATCAGCCCCAGCATTTT | CASSEGVEGNQPQHF
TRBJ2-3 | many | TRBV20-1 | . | TGCAGTGGAGATGGGTCCATTCCCCTTGATACGCAGTATTTT | CSGDGSIPLDTQYF
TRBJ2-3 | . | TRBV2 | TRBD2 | TGTGCCAGCAGTGACTATGCGGGAGCAGATACGCAGTATTTT | CASSDYAGADTQYF
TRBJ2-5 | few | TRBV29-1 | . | TGCAGCGTCCGAAGATCTGGAGGGCAGGCTAACGCTGGGGAGACCCAGTACTTC | CSVRRSGGQANAGETQYF
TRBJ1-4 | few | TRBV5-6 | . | TGTGCCAGCACCACGGCAGGGAGAAATGAAAAACTGTTTTTT | CASTTAGRNEKLFF
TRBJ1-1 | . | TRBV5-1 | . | TGCGCCAGCAGCTTGTATCACGGATCGAACACTGAAGCTTTCTTT | CASSLYHGSNTEAFF
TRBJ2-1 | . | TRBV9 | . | TGTGCCAGCAGCGCCCGCGATGAGCAGTTCTTC | CASSARDEQFF
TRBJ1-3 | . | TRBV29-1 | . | TGCAGCGTTACCAGGGCTGGAAACACCATATATTTT | CSVTRAGNTIYF
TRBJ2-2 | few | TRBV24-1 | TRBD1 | TGTGCCACCAGTGACCCATCCGGGACAGGGAACACCGGGGAGCTGTTTTTT | CATSDPSGTGNTGELFF
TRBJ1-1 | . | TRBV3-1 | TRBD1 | TGTGCCAGCAGCCGAACAGGGGTTACGAACACTGAAGCTTTCTTT | CASSRTGVTNTEAFF
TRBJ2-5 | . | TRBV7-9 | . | TGTGCCAGCAGCCCTTGGGGCGCGAAAGAGACCCAGTACTTC | CASSPWGAKETQYF
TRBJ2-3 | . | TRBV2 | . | TGTGCCAGCAGTCCTACTTTATCCCTCACAGATACGCAGTATTTT | CASSPTLSLTDTQYF
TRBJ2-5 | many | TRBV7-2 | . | TGTGCCAGCAGCTCGACCCCACAAGAGACCCAGTACTTC | CASSSTPQETQYF
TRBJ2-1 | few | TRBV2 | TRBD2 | TGTGCCAGCAGTGAAAGAACTAGCGGGCTCTCCTACAATGAGCAGTTCTTC | CASSERTSGLSYNEQFF
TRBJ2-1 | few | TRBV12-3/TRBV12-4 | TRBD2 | TGTGCCAGCAGGGGGACTAGCGGAACGTACTACAATGAGCAGTTCTTC | CASRGTSGTYYNEQFF
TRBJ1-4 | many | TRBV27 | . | TGTGCCAGCAGTTTACAGGGGTCGGGAGAAAAACTGTTTTTT | CASSLQGSGEKLFF
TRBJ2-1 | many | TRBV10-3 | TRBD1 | TGTGCCATAAATCGGGACAGTTACAATGAGCAGTTCTTC | CAINRDSYNEQFF
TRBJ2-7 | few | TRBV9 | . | TGTGCCAGCAGCACCAGCCAGGGTTTCTACGAGCAGTACTTC | CASSTSQGFYEQYF
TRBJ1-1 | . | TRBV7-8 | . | TGTGCCAGCAGCTTAGGTGCAGGGGTAGGGTACACTGAAGCTTTCTTT | CASSLGAGVGYTEAFF
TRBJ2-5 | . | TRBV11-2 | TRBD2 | TGTGCCAGCAGCTCGGCGAGCGGGACCCAAGAGACCCAGTACTTC | CASSSASGTQETQYF
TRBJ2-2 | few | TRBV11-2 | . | TGTGCCAGCAGGTCTTTTCCCTGGCGGGACAACACCGGGGAGCTGTTTTTT | CASRSFPWRDNTGELFF
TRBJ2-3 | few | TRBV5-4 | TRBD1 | TGTGCCAGCAGCTTGGGTCAGGGGGACACACATACGCAGTATTTT | CASSLGQGDTHTQYF
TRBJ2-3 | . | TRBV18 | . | TGTGCCAGCTCACCACCGTCGGGGGCAGATACGCAGTATTTT | CASSPPSGADTQYF
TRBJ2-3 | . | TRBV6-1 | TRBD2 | TGTGCCAGCAGTGTCTCTAGCGGGGTCAGCACAGATACGCAGTATTTT | CASSVSSGVSTDTQYF